This TCR beta chain emerged from a study of CD8+ T cells in alopecia areata (dated by TCRdb to between 2017 and 2018). For the wider study: Treated patients were enrolled in an open-label pilot trial of oral tofacitinib at 5 to 10 mg twice daily for moderate-to-severe alopecia areata. Tofacitinib was administered for 6 to 18 months, and 6 months of follow-up off drug were then conducted to assess delayed response and recurrence. The study used high-throughput TCRbeta sequencing to examine T cell clonal expansion in alopecia areata, in both the C3H/HeJ mouse model and human patients. In humans, TCRbeta sequencing was performed on scalp tissue and on sorted CD4+ and CD8+ peripheral blood T cells from healthy controls and from patients with patchy or totalis/universalis alopecia areata. Biopsies were taken from tofacitinib-treated patients at baseline and again at 4 and 24 weeks into treatment, and several of those patients also had a later scalp biopsy. Scalp clonality was compared among normal scalp (n=4), patchy alopecia areata scalp (n=8), and alopecia totalis/universalis scalp (n=8). RNA was obtained with the PAXgene miRNA kit for fixed scalp, the miRNeasy kit for PBMCs, and the RNeasy kit for mouse skin. immunoSEQ multiplex PCR using 35 Vbeta forward primers and 13 Jbeta reverse primers was used to amplify TCRbeta CDR3 regions.

Per the publication, the time point label means: baseline before oral tofacitinib. Lesional scalp punch biopsies and peripheral blood were collected from alopecia areata patients. PBMCs were isolated by density centrifugation and stained for CD3, CD4 and CD8, after which CD4+ and CD8+ T cells were sorted on a FACSAria. The library was prepared using the immunoSEQ multiplex PCR assay. RNA was extracted from all samples and reverse transcribed into cDNA as template for TCR sequencing. First-strand cDNA was synthesized with SuperScript III using a 2:1 mix of oligo-dT and random hexamers. A synthetic immune receptor repertoire was used to measure amplification bias, and any remaining bias was corrected computationally. Per the source publication's procedure: Raw reads were preprocessed to remove errors, and CDR3 was defined by IMGT conventions from the conserved cysteine to phenylalanine. Clonality was computed by normalizing Shannon entropy by log2 of the number of productive unique TCRs and subtracting the result from 1. Whether each scalp clone was CD4 or CD8 was inferred by checking scalp TCRbeta sequences against the CD4 and CD8 repertoires from sorted blood. TCRdb stores this immuneACCESS table with in-frame sequences only. Part of the clones is absent; in the studies checked, under half of the shortfall reflects unresolved V genes, and no reason is known for the rest. That table supplies the V and J calls and clone size; D and trimming were determined from the DNA. The sample table records some 170,000 clones; over 50% of these occur just once. Of the sample, around 15% falls within the top ten clones.

Unmatched junction bases come to 8, with V trimmed by 4 bases and J by 5 bases. Spanning cysteine to phenylalanine, the CDR3 consists of 14 amino acids. Left in the record is the CDR3 DNA by itself, 42 bases read in frame from the first base. Reading the germline V gene gives CDR1 SGHDT and CDR2 YYEEEE. Points on this clone: The antigen it binds to is not known. One base away there is no much larger clone; base qualities are not given.

What the study reported, not specific to this receptor: Scalp TCR repertoire analysis is complicated because resident alphabeta T cells in normal human skin are also sequenced, whereas mouse skin is dominated by gammadelta T cells. Shared TCR sequences between patients were less evident than in mice, which may be partly attributable to HLA diversity in the patient population. Compared with normal scalp, lesional scalp had higher clonality and more expanded CD8+ clones, particularly in alopecia totalis/universalis, a pattern that suggests antigenic drive.

The sequence joins TRBV5-6 to TRBJ2-5, with TRBD1 matching 7 junction bases. Sample: CD4+ T cells sorted from blood, taken at week 0. The sequence came from a human donor with alopecia areata. The nucleotide sequence reads TGTGCCAGCAGCACCGGGACAGTTCACGAGACCCAGTACTTC. Its protein reads: CASSTGTVHETQYF.